This record concerns one T cell receptor (beta chain) sequence. This specimen comes from a study of CD8+ T cells in alopecia areata. After isolation, RNA underwent reverse transcription to generate cDNA as the sequencing template. Measured with immunoSEQ multiplex PCR; TCRdb has only the in-frame clones, and not every one. The sample yields more than 100,000 clones, around three fifths seen once. Germline lookup yields CDR1 GTSNPN and CDR2 SVGIG (reference sequence). The V gene lost 0 bases and the J gene lost 4 bases, with 9 bases spanning the gap. The CDR3 runs to 13 residues. The rearrangement links TRBV30 to TRBJ1-2; D remains ambiguous. The receptor was isolated from a human donor in good health. Input material: CD4+ T cells sorted from blood. This CDR3 reads CAWSVSRRYGYTF. CDR3 sequence (DNA): TGTGCCTGGAGTGTATCCCGCCGCTATGGCTACACCTTC. Looking up the rest from reference TRBV30 and TRBJ1-2 gives the full variable domain: SQTIHQWPATLVQPVGSPLSLECTVEGTSNPNLYWYRQAAGRGLQLLFYSVGIGQISSEVPQNLSASRPQDRQFILSSKKLLLSDSGFYLCAWSVSRRYGYTFGSGTRLTVV.